This T cell receptor beta chain was recorded in a study of vaccination and CD4 T cells after COVID-19. In the study overall: Across the group, participants received two doses of either BNT162b2 or mRNA-1273 vaccine.

With the Oncomine TCR Beta short-read assay, DNA from cultured CD4+ T cells was sequenced. MiXCR, run by TCRdb on the PCR reads, gives a single entry per CDR3 protein. The repertoire holds some 15,000 distinct CDR3 sequences, with roughly 61% as singletons. The study's findings and limits: Although the median of SARS-CoV-2-reactive clonotypes rose from roughly 21 to 40, the change was not significant. Spike mono-reactive status applied to 304 of 307 vaccine-specific clones in convalescent patients.

This CDR3 spans 14 amino acids. V lost 5 bases, J lost 4 bases, and 15 bases lay in between. CDR1 and CDR2 (germline): SGHTA, FQGNSA. Treatment given: roughly 10-day PBMC culture with coronavirus spike peptide pools or control peptides (ViraFEST assay). After expanding antigen-specific T cells with peptide pools, ViraFEST sequenced their TCRs. This clonotype was found once. Antigen specificity is unknown. This sequence joins TRBV7-2 and TRBJ2-7; possible D gene TRBD2, 6 bases. Sequencing input: CD4+ T cells from blood, cultured in vitro. This TCR derives from a human donor who had recovered from COVID-19. CDR3 loop: CASSHPGLAYEQYF. Here the CDR3 DNA reads TGTGCCAGCAGCCACCCGGGACTGGCGTACGAGCAGTACTTC. The complete variable domain, with remaining parts taken from reference TRBV7-2 and TRBJ2-7, reads GAGVSQSPSNKVTEKGKDVELRCDPISGHTALYWYRQSLGQGLEFLIYFQGNSAPDKSGLPSDRFSAERTGGSVSTLTIQRTQQEDSAVYLCASSHPGLAYEQYFGPGTRLTVT.